These 10 T cell receptor beta chains came from one sample sequenced in a study of OX40 agonist ivuxolimab in advanced cancers. Library prep was done by the immunoSEQ multiplex PCR assay. Not all clones reach the TCRdb copy of this immuneACCESS table, which keeps in-frame sequences only. Checked studies attribute under half of the gap to unresolved V genes and leave the rest unexplained. In this sample the table shows 90,000 to 100,000 clones, around 85% of which occur a single time. The top ten clones comprise 0.8% to 0.9% of the sample. This specimen consisted of CD4+ or CD8+ T cells sorted from blood, obtained in a trial of the OX40 agonist ivuxolimab. These receptor sequences come from an adult with an advanced solid tumor such as melanoma, head and neck, liver or kidney cancer.

The V gene is TRBV9, the J gene TRBJ1-3; D is ambiguous. CDR3 length equals 16 residues. Germline assignment: CDR1 SGDLS and CDR2 YYNGEE. V dropped 0 bases and J dropped 0 bases, with 10 bases sitting between them. The CDR3 sequence is CASSVGESYSGNTIYF. CDR3 nucleotide sequence: TGTGCCAGCAGCGTAGGTGAGAGTTACTCTGGAAACACCATATATTTT.

V is TRBV11-2 and J is TRBJ2-3; D might be TRBD1 (5 bases). CDR1 and CDR2 (germline): SGHAT, FQNNGV. Trimming left V 1 base short and J 2 bases short, with 13 bases between. The CDR3 length is 16 residues. Written as DNA, the CDR3 is TGTGCCAGCAGCTTAGTGGGGCGGTCAGACACAGATACGCAGTATTTT. Protein product: CASSLVGRSDTDTQYF.

The rearrangement joins TRBV28 to TRBJ1-2, with no clear D. CDR1 is MDHEN and CDR2 is SYDVKM in the germline V gene. Trimming pared 9 bases from V and 5 bases from J, leaving 10 bases between. The CDR3 sequence is 11 residues long. The CDR3 is CASSDPYGYTF. DNA of the CDR3: TGTGCCAGTTCAGATCCATATGGCTACACCTTC.

This clone was seen a few times. The CDR3 protein is CASSQGLAGVSEQYV. CDR3 in DNA: TGCGCCAGCAGCCAAGGGCTAGCGGGAGTTTCCGAGCAGTACGTC. V gene TRBV4-1 combines with J gene TRBJ2-7, with 10 positions matching TRBD2. V shed 1 base and J 6 bases; nucleotides not matched to a gene: 6. In germline, CDR1 is MGHRA, CDR2 YSYEKL. This CDR3 region has 15 residues.

The rearrangement joins TRBV10-3 to TRBJ1-5; the match to TRBD1 covers 9 bases. Trimming removed 8 bases from V and 5 bases from J; junction bases left unmatched: 4. The CDR3 spans 13 residues. CDR1 is ENHRY and CDR2 is SYGVKD in the germline V gene. CDR3 sequence (DNA): TGTGCCATCTGGACAGGGGATCATCAGCCCCAGCATTTT. This encodes CAIWTGDHQPQHF.

The chain recombines TRBV23-1 with TRBJ2-7; D is uncertain. TRBV23-1 is an ORF; its function is uncertain. This CDR3 is built from 14 residues. Deletions cut 4 bases from V and 0 bases from J, with 10 bases between. The CDR3 nucleotides read TGCGCCAGCAGTCGCGGATTCCCCTCCTACGAGCAGTACGTC. This codes for CASSRGFPSYEQYV.

This chain links TRBV9 with TRBJ2-3; 11 positions match TRBD2. Germline trimming cut 0 bases from V and 3 bases from J; bases unmatched to any gene: 6. The CDR3 covers 17 residues. Germline CDR1 and CDR2: SGDLS and YYNGEE. For the CDR3, the DNA is TGTGCCAGCAGCGTAGAAACTAGCGGGAGCGGGACAGATACGCAGTATTTT. Translation: CASSVETSGSGTDTQYF.

This clone was recorded once. The J gene is TRBJ2-7, the V gene TRBV18, with 11 positions matching TRBD1. Germline V gene data show CDR1 as KGHSH and CDR2 as LQKENI. The CDR3 contains 14 residues. V was clipped by 3 bases and J by 6 bases; unmatched bases: 4. In DNA, the CDR3 is TGTGCCAGCTCACCCCCCGGGACAGGGGGCGAGCAGTACTTC. Amino acids: CASSPPGTGGEQYF.

The sample holds one count of this clone. The J gene is TRBJ2-5, the V gene TRBV7-9, with no clear D. Trimming took 6 bases from V and 1 from J, leaving 12 bases between them. This CDR3 comprises 14 residues. Germline V CDR1 and CDR2: SEHNR, FQNEAQ (reference sequence). CDR3 in amino acids: CASSFSGSQETQYF. The DNA for the CDR3 is TGTGCCAGCAGTTTCTCCGGGTCCCAAGAGACCCAGTACTTC.

CDR3 residues: CASSVSGLAGVEQFF. In nucleotides, the CDR3 is TGTGCCAGCAGCGTATCAGGACTAGCGGGAGTGGAGCAGTTCTTC. This chain joins TRBV9 and TRBJ2-1, with TRBD2 identical over 13 bases. Germline V gives CDR1 SGDLS, CDR2 YYNGEE. J gave up 10 bases and V 1 base, and 5 bases lay outside the gene matches. The CDR3 totals 15 residues.